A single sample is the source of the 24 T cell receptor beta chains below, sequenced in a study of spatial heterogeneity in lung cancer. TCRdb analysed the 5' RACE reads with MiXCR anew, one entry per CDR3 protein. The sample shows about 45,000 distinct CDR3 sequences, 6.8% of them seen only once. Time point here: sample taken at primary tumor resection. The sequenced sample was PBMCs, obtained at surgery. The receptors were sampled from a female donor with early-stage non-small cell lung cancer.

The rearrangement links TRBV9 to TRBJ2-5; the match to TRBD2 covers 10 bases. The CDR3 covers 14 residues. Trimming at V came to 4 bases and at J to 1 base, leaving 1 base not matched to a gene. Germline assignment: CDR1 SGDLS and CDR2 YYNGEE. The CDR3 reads CASSPSGGQETQYF. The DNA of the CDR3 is TGTGCCAGCAGCCCTAGCGGGGGCCAAGAGACCCAGTACTTC.

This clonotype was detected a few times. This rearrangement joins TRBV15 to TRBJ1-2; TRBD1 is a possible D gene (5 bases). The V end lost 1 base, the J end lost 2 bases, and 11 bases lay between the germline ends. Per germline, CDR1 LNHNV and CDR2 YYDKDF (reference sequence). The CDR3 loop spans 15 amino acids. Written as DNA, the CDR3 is TGTGCCACCAGCAGAGTACAGGTGATAAACTATGGCTACACCTTC. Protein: CATSRVQVINYGYTF.

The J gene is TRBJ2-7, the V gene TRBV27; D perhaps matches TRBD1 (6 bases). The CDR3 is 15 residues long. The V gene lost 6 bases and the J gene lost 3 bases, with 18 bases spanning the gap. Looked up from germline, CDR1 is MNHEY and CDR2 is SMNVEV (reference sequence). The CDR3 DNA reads TGTGCCAGCAGCTTAATTCTGGACAGAGGCTACGAGCAGTACTTC. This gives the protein CASSLILDRGYEQYF.

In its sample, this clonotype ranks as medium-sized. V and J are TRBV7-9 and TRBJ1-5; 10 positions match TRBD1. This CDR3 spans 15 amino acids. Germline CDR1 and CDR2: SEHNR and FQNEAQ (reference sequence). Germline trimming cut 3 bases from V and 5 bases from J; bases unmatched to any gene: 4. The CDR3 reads CASSFSTGGDQPQHF. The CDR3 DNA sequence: TGTGCCAGCAGCTTTTCGACAGGGGGCGATCAGCCCCAGCATTTT.

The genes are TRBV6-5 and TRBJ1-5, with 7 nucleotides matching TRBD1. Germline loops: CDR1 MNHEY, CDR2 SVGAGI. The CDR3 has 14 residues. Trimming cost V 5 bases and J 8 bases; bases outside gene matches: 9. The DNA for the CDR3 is TGTGCCAGCAGTGCGACAGGGTGGTTTGAGCCCCAGCATTTT. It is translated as CASSATGWFEPQHF.

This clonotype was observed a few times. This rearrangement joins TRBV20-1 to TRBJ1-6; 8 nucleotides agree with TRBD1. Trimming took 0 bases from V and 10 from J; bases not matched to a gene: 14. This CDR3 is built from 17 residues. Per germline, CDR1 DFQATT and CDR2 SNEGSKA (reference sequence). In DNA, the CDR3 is TGCAGTGCTAGAGATCGGCGGACAGGGCCCTACGCGTCACCCCTCCACTTT. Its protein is CSARDRRTGPYASPLHF.

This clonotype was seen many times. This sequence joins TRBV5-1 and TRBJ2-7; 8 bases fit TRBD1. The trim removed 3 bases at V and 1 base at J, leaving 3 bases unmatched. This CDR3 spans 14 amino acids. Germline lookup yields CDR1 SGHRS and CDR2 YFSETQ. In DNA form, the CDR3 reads TGCGCCAGCAGCTCGGACAGGGCATCCTACGAGCAGTACTTC. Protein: CASSSDRASYEQYF.

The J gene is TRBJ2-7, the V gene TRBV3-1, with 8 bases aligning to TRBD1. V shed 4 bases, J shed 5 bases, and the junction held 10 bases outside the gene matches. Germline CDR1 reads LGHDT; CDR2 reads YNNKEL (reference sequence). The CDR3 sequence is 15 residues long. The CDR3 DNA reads TGTGCCAGCAGCCTATCGGGCAGGGGGCAGAACGAGCAGTACTTC. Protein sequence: CASSLSGRGQNEQYF.

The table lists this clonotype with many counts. CDR3 coding DNA: TGCAGCGTTGAAACAGAGTCCTACGAGCAGTACTTC. Encoded protein: CSVETESYEQYF. The chain couples TRBV29-1 to TRBJ2-7; D ambiguous. The germline V gene has CDR1 SQVTM and CDR2 ANQGSEA. Trimming cost V 2 bases and J 1 base, with 6 bases left between them. This CDR3 is built from 12 residues.

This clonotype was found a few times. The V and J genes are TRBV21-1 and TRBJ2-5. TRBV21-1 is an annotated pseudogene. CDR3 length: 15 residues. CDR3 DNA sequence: TGTGCCAGCAGCATTCTAACTAGTACGAAGGAGACCCAGTACTTC. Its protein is CASSILTSTKETQYF.

CDR3 sequence (DNA): TGTGCCAGCAGTTTAGATCCGGGGTACTATGGCTACACCTTC. The encoded protein is CASSLDPGYYGYTF. The rearrangement uses TRBV12-3 or TRBV12-4 and TRBJ1-2; D not resolved. V lost 1 base and J lost 3, with 9 bases in between. This CDR3 has 14 amino acids.

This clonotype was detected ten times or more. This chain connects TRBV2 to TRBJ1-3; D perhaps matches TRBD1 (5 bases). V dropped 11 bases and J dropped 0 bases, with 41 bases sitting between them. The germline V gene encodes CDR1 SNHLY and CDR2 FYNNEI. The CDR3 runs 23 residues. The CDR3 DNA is TGTGCCGGGCGGGGCCAGGGATGGGATCTGCGCATCACTTCACTTAGCTCTGGAAACACCATATATTTT. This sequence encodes CAGRGQGWDLRITSLSSGNTIYF.

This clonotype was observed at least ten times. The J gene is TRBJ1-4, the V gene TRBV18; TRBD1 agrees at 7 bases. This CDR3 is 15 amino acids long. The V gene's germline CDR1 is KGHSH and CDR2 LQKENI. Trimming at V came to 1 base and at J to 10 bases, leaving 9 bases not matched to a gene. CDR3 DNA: TGTGCCAGCTCACCACAAGCGGCAGGGGGAGGAAAACTGTTTTTT. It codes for CASSPQAAGGGKLFF.

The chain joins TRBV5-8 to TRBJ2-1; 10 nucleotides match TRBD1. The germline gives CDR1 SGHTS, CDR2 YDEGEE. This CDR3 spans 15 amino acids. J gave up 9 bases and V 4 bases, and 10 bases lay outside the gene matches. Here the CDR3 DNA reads TGTGCCAGCAGCCCTGGAGACAGGGGGCGCCTTGAGCAGTTCTTC. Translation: CASSPGDRGRLEQFF.

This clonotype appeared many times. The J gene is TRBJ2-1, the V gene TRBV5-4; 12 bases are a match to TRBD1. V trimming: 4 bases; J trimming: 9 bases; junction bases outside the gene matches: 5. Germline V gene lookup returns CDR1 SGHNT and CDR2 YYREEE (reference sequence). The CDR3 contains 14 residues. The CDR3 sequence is CASSGDRGPVEQFF. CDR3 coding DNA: TGTGCCAGCAGCGGGGACAGGGGGCCGGTTGAGCAGTTCTTC.

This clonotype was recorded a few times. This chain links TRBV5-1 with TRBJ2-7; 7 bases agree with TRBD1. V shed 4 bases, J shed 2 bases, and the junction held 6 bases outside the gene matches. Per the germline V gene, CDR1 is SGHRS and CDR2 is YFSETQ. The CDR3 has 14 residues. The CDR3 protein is CASSPGTDAYEQYF. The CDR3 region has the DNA TGCGCCAGCAGCCCCGGGACAGATGCCTACGAGCAGTACTTC.

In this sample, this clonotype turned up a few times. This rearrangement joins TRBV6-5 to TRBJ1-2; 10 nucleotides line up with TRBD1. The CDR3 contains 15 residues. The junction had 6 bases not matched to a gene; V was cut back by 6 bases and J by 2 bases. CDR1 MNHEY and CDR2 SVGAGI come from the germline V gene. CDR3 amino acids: CASSRQDRGNYGYTF. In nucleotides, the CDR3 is TGTGCCAGCAGCCGACAGGACAGGGGGAACTATGGCTACACCTTC.

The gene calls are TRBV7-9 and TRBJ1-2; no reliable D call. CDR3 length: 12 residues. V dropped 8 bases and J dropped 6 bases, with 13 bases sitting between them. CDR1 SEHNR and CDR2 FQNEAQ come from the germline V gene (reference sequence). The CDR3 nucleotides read TGTGCCAGCGGAGGGAGCGGGGATGGCTACACCTTC. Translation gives CASGGSGDGYTF.

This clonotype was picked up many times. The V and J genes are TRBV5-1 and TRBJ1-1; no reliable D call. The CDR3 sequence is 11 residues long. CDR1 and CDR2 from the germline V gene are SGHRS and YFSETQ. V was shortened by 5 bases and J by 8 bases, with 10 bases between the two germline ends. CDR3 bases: TGCGCCAGCAGTACCGATTTCGAAGCTTTCTTT. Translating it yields CASSTDFEAFF. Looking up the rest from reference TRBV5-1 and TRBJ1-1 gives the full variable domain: KAGVTQTPRYLIKTRGQQVTLSCSPISGHRSVSWYQQTPGQGLQFLFEYFSETQRNKGNFPGRFSGRQFSNSRSEMNVSTLELGDSALYLCASSTDFEAFFGQGTRLTVV.

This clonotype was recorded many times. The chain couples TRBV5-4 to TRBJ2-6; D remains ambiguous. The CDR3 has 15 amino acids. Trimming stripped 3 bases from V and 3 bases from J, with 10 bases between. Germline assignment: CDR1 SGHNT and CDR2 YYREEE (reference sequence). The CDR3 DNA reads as TGTGCCAGCAGCTCACGGACCGTTGGGGCCAACGTCCTGACTTTC. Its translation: CASSSRTVGANVLTF. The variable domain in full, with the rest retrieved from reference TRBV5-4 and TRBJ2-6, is ETGVTQSPTHLIKTRGQQVTLRCSSQSGHNTVSWYQQALGQGPQFIFQYYREEENGRGNFPPRFSGLQFPNYSSELNVNALELDDSALYLCASSSRTVGANVLTFGAGSRLTVL.

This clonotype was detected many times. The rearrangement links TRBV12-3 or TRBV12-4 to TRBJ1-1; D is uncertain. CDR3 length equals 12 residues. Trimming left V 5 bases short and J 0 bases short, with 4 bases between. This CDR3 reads CASSKLNTEAFF. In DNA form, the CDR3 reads TGTGCCAGCAGTAAACTGAACACTGAAGCTTTCTTT.

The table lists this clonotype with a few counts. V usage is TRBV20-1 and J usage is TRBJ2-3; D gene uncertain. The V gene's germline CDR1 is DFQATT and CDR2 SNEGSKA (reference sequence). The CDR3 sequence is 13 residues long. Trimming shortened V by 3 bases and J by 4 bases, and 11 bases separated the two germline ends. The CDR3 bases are TGCAGTGCTAGGGAGCATGGGGCAGATACGCAGTATTTT. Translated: CSAREHGADTQYF.

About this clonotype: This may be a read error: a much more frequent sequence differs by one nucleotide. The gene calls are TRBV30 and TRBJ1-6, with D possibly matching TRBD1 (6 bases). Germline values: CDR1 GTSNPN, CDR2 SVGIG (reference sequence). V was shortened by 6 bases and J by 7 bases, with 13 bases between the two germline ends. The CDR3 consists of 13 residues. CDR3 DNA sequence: TGTGCCTGCTCCGGGACACGGAATTCACCCCTCCACTTT. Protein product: CACSGTRNSPLHF.

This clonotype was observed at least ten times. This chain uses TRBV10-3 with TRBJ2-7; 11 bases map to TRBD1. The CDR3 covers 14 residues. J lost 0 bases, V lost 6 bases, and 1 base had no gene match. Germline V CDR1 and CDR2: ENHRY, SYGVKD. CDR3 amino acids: CAIRGTGGSYEQYF. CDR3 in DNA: TGTGCCATCAGGGGGACAGGGGGCTCCTACGAGCAGTACTTC.